The 14 T cell receptor beta chains presented below share a single source sample, sequenced in a study of T cells in Graves' hyperthyroidism and ophthalmopathy. The source material, RNA transcripts, was used to amplify TCR beta CDR3 regions. Researchers ran a first-round RT-PCR on the TCR CDR3 using the HTBI primer set. Via MiXCR, TCRdb re-called the multiplex PCR reads, giving one row per CDR3 protein. This table holds approximately 260,000 distinct CDR3 sequences, 13% to 15% found once. The sequencing input was blood. The receptors originated from a woman aged 50 to 65 with Graves' hyperthyroidism that later progressed to Graves' ophthalmopathy.

This clonotype was counted many times. J is TRBJ2-3 and V is TRBV20-1; 9 bases line up with TRBD2. Per germline, CDR1 DFQATT and CDR2 SNEGSKA (reference sequence). The CDR3 totals 15 residues. V was pared by 5 bases and J by 0 bases, with 6 bases of the junction left unmatched. The CDR3 DNA reads TGCAGTGCTCCCCGACTAGCGGCTAGCACAGATACGCAGTATTTT. The encoded protein is CSAPRLAASTDTQYF.

This clonotype was found a few times. The V gene is TRBV20-1, the J gene TRBJ2-7; no definite D call. CDR1 is DFQATT, CDR2 SNEGSKA, per germline (reference sequence). V lost 6 bases and J lost 1, with 16 bases in between. This CDR3 has 14 amino acids. CDR3 coding DNA: TGCAGTGCCAAACGTCTTTTTGGATCCTACGAGCAGTACTTC. It specifies CSAKRLFGSYEQYF.

This clonotype has a single count. A much larger clone sits a single nucleotide away, making a read error possible. The chain employs TRBV5-1 and TRBJ1-1; D call uncertain. The CDR3 is 13 amino acids. In germline, CDR1 is SGHRS, CDR2 YFSETQ. As DNA, the CDR3 is TGCGCCAGCAGCTTGAGGAGTATCGGCGAAGCTTCCTTT. Encoded protein: CASSLRSIGEASF.

This clonotype appeared many times. This sequence joins TRBV7-9 and TRBJ2-3, with 10 bases that match TRBD2. Germline V gives CDR1 SEHNR, CDR2 FQNEAQ (reference sequence). V lost 5 bases to trimming and J lost 4 bases; unmatched junction nucleotides: 9. The CDR3 contains 16 residues. The CDR3 region has the DNA TGTGCCAGCAGCCCCGAGCGGGAGGGCAAATCAGATACGCAGTATTTT. As protein: CASSPEREGKSDTQYF.

There are a few counts of this clonotype. The gene calls are TRBV28 and TRBJ2-3, with D maybe TRBD2 (6 bases). The germline V gene has CDR1 MDHEN and CDR2 SYDVKM. V was pared by 4 bases and J by 3 bases, with 17 bases between. The length of the CDR3 is 16 residues. In DNA form, the CDR3 reads TGTGCCAGCAGTTCCCTCGGAGGGGAAGGTACAGATACGCAGTATTTT. It yields the protein CASSSLGGEGTDTQYF.

Ten or more counts support this clonotype. The chain links TRBV27 to TRBJ1-2, with unresolved D. CDR3 length equals 15 residues. Germline CDR1 is MNHEY and CDR2 is SMNVEV (reference sequence). Trimming left V 4 bases short and J 0 bases short, with 12 bases between. The CDR3 DNA reads as TGTGCCAGCAGTTCGACGTTTGCCACTAACTATGGCTACACCTTC. This translates into CASSSTFATNYGYTF.

Note on this clonotype: This clone may be a read error of a much larger clone one base away. J is TRBJ2-2 and V is TRBV5-1, with D perhaps TRBD2 (5 bases). Germline lookup yields CDR1 SGHRS and CDR2 YFSETQ. This CDR3 is 12 amino acids long. The CDR3 DNA is TGCGCCAGCAGCTTGATCACCGGGGAGCTGTCTTTT. It is translated as CASSLITGELSF.

This clonotype has at least ten counts. The rearrangement uses TRBV2 and TRBJ2-7; 7 bases match TRBD2. Unmatched junction bases numbered 8, after V lost 6 bases and J lost 3 bases. Germline assignment: CDR1 SNHLY and CDR2 FYNNEI. CDR3 length: 14 amino acids. The CDR3 loop is CASSPTSANYEQYF. The DNA for the CDR3 is TGTGCCAGCAGCCCCACTAGCGCGAACTACGAGCAGTACTTC.

The table lists this clonotype with a few counts. J is TRBJ1-4 and V is TRBV2; 7 bases line up with TRBD1. V lost 7 bases and J lost 7; bases outside the gene matches: 9. The germline V gene has CDR1 SNHLY and CDR2 FYNNEI. The CDR3 is 14 amino acids. This CDR3 is CASTSGTEVEKLFF. CDR3 coding DNA: TGTGCCAGCACTTCCGGGACAGAGGTTGAAAAACTGTTTTTT. The whole variable domain, filled in from reference TRBV2 and TRBJ1-4, reads EPEVTQTPSHQVTQMGQEVILRCVPISNHLYFYWYRQILGQKVEFLVSFYNNEISEKSEIFDDQFSVERPDGSNFTLKIRSTKLEDSAMYFCASTSGTEVEKLFFGSGTQLSVL.

This clonotype was observed at least ten times. The gene calls are TRBV12-3 or TRBV12-4 and TRBJ2-5, with TRBD1 as a possible D gene (6 bases). This CDR3 contains 13 residues. Trimming left V 5 bases short and J 5 bases short, with 12 bases between. This CDR3 reads CASSPRGGETQYF. For the CDR3, the DNA is TGTGCCAGCAGTCCCAGGGGCGGGGAGACCCAGTACTTC.

This clonotype has only a few counts. This chain uses TRBV7-9 with TRBJ2-7; 8 nucleotides line up with TRBD1. Germline trimming cut 3 bases from V and 5 bases from J; bases unmatched to any gene: 9. This CDR3 spans 15 amino acids. Germline loops: CDR1 SEHNR, CDR2 FQNEAQ (reference sequence). CDR3 in amino acids: CASSFIQDRVHEQYF. The CDR3 DNA reads TGTGCCAGCAGCTTCATCCAGGACAGGGTACACGAGCAGTACTTC.

This clonotype was picked up many times. The chain carries TRBV5-1 and TRBJ1-2; tentatively, D is TRBD1 (6 bases). The CDR3 loop spans 14 amino acids. CDR1 is SGHRS and CDR2 is YFSETQ in the germline V gene. The V end lost 2 bases, the J end lost 4 bases, and 12 bases lay between the germline ends. This CDR3 is CASSLSGQLYGYTF. CDR3 DNA: TGCGCCAGCAGCTTATCGGGACAACTCTATGGCTACACCTTC. The full variable domain, with the rest looked up from reference TRBV5-1 and TRBJ1-2, is KAGVTQTPRYLIKTRGQQVTLSCSPISGHRSVSWYQQTPGQGLQFLFEYFSETQRNKGNFPGRFSGRQFSNSRSEMNVSTLELGDSALYLCASSLSGQLYGYTFGSGTRLTVV.

This clonotype was seen at least ten times. The chain combines TRBV6-1 with TRBJ1-1; D gene ambiguous. CDR3 length: 11 residues. With 7 bases removed from V and 5 bases from J, the gap between germline ends came to 8 bases. The germline CDR1 and CDR2 sequences are MNHNS and SASEGT. The CDR3 coding sequence is TGTGCCAGCATAATGAGGACTGAAGCTTTCTTT. Protein sequence: CASIMRTEAFF.

The sample holds many counts of this clonotype. This chain connects TRBV5-1 to TRBJ2-7; no clear D. Germline values: CDR1 SGHRS, CDR2 YFSETQ. V was cut by 0 bases and J by 2 bases, with 6 bases left in between. This CDR3 contains 13 residues. CDR3 nucleotides: TGCGCCAGCAGCTTGGATGACGCCTACGAGCAGTACTTC. It encodes CASSLDDAYEQYF.